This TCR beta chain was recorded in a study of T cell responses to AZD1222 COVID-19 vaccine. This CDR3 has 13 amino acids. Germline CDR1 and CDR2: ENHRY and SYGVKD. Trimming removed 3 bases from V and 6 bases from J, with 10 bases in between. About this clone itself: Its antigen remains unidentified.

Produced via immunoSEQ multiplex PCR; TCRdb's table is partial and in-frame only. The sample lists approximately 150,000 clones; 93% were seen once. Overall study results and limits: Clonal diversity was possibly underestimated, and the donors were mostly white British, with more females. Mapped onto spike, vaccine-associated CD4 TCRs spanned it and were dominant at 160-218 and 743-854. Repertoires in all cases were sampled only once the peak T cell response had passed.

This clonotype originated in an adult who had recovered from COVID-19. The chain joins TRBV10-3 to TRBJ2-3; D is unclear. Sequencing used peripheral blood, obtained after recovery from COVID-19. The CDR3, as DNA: TGTGCCATCAGTGATGTGAATGGGGATACGCAGTATTTT. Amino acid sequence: CAISDVNGDTQYF.